Detailed here is one T cell receptor (beta chain). Germline CDR1 LGHDT, CDR2 YNNKEL (reference sequence). This CDR3 has 16 residues. V lost 1 base and J 5 bases, leaving 17 bases between the germline ends. This sample stems from a study of CD8 T cells in Susac syndrome. While CD8+ and CD4+ T cells were isolated negatively, TEMRA cells were enriched by FACS. Random hexamers were used to reverse transcribe the RNA input (0.5 to 1 ug). Amplification of TCR beta CDR3 was carried out by immunoSEQ multiplex PCR, which covered 54 Vbeta and 13 Jbeta segments. One entry per CDR3 protein results from TCRdb running MiXCR on the immunoSEQ multiplex PCR reads. The table shows 100,000 to 150,000 distinct CDR3 sequences, with around 94% occurring only once.

The chain links TRBV3-1 to TRBJ1-2, with a tentative D call TRBD1 (5 bases). The source is a human donor in good health. Sequencing was done on a sample of CD4+ T cells from PBMCs. The CDR3 DNA is TGTGCCAGCAGCCAAGGGAGAACCCCCCGGGGGTATGGCTACACCTTC. Translating it yields CASSQGRTPRGYGYTF.